Shown below are 30 T cell receptor beta chains from a single sample sequenced in a study of human T cells and chemical hapten exposure. Sample time point: patch test 1, 2 weeks after DPC sensitization. Treatment described: therapeutic diphenylcyclopropenone sensitization with weekly scalp DPC. TCRdb itself ran the RACE reads through MiXCR, one entry per CDR3 protein. Of 150,000 to 200,000 distinct CDR3 sequences listed, under 25% are singletons. The source was whole blood, collected in connection with sensitization to the hapten diphenylcyclopropenone (DPC). The receptor source for this set is a woman aged 45-60 years with alopecia areata. Some clones in this sample may be carry-over from other donors' samples.

In this sample, this clonotype turned up many times. The genes are TRBV28 and TRBJ1-2; D remains ambiguous. The CDR3 is made up of 12 amino acids. CDR1 is MDHEN and CDR2 is SYDVKM in the germline V gene. Trimming cost V 5 bases and J 6 bases, with 10 bases left between them. The CDR3 is CASSPGENGYTF. CDR3 nucleotide sequence: TGTGCCAGCAGTCCCGGGGAGAATGGCTACACCTTC.

This clonotype was observed a handful of times. The CDR3 bases are TGCGCCAGCAGCTTGCGGCGAGAAGTTAGCGACGAGCAGTACTTC. As protein: CASSLRREVSDEQYF. The V gene is TRBV5-1, the J gene TRBJ2-7; tentative D call: TRBD2 (5 bases). V lost 1 base to trimming and J lost 5 bases, with 16 bases between them. The V gene's germline CDR1 is SGHRS and CDR2 YFSETQ. The CDR3 loop spans 15 amino acids.

The sample holds a few counts of this clonotype. This sequence joins TRBV2 and TRBJ2-5, with D possibly TRBD1 on 6 matching bases. The CDR3 extends over 15 amino acids. Trimming removed 6 bases from V and 2 bases from J, with 16 bases in between. CDR1 and CDR2 from the germline V gene are SNHLY and FYNNEI. The CDR3: CASSTSRTAQETQYF. The DNA of the CDR3 is TGTGCCAGCAGCACATCGAGGACAGCGCAAGAGACCCAGTACTTC.

This clonotype was detected ten times or more. The chain uses TRBV18 and TRBJ2-7, with 9 bases lining up with TRBD1. V was pared by 3 bases and J by 2 bases, with 5 bases of the junction left unmatched. CDR3 length equals 15 residues. Germline lookup yields CDR1 KGHSH and CDR2 LQKENI. This CDR3 is CASSPDRGLTYEQYF. CDR3 bases: TGTGCCAGCTCACCGGACAGGGGTTTGACCTACGAGCAGTACTTC.

The genes are TRBV2 and TRBJ2-5; 8 nucleotides match TRBD2. Trimming at V came to 6 bases and at J to 1 base, leaving 7 bases not matched to a gene. The CDR3 contains 15 residues. From germline, CDR1 is SNHLY and CDR2 FYNNEI. The CDR3 sequence is CASRSSGSRQETQYF. The DNA for the CDR3 is TGTGCCAGCAGGTCCAGCGGGAGCCGCCAAGAGACCCAGTACTTC.

Note on this clonotype: Lacking the conserved final phenylalanine or tryptophan, this CDR3 likely reflects a read error. The V and J genes are TRBV5-1 and TRBJ1-4; a possible D gene is TRBD1 (5 bases). V was clipped by 0 bases and J by 8 bases, with 14 bases between them. Germline-derived CDR1 and CDR2 are SGHRS and YFSETQ. The CDR3 has 15 residues. The CDR3 DNA follows: TGCGCCAGCAGCTTGGTCTCGACAGAAGGGGAAAAACTGTTTTCT. Translating gives CASSLVSTEGEKLFS.

The chain recombines TRBV3-1 with TRBJ2-5, with TRBD2 identical over 9 bases. The CDR3 consists of 15 residues. The J segment lost 4 bases and the V segment lost 3 bases, leaving 6 bases of the junction unmatched. Germline assignment: CDR1 LGHDT and CDR2 YNNKEL (reference sequence). This CDR3 reads CASSQWREGGETQYF. CDR3 DNA sequence: TGTGCCAGCAGCCAGTGGCGGGAGGGAGGAGAGACCCAGTACTTC.

This clonotype has a count of ten or more. The chain has TRBV20-1 and TRBJ2-2, with TRBD1 matching 8 bases. The CDR3 is 15 residues long. Trimming cost V 3 bases and J 4 bases; bases outside gene matches: 7. Germline assignment: CDR1 DFQATT and CDR2 SNEGSKA (reference sequence). The CDR3 region is CSASGQGAITGELFF. The CDR3 bases are TGCAGTGCTAGTGGGCAGGGGGCCATCACCGGGGAGCTGTTTTTT.

This chain joins TRBV20-1 and TRBJ1-5; D is ambiguous. CDR3 length equals 13 residues. CDR1 is DFQATT and CDR2 is SNEGSKA in the germline V gene (reference sequence). V gave up 6 bases and J gave up 7 bases, with 16 bases separating them. The CDR3 is CSAQDGRVQPQHF. CDR3 sequence (DNA): TGCAGTGCCCAAGACGGTCGGGTCCAGCCCCAGCATTTT.

In this sample, this clonotype turned up a few times. The chain is built from TRBV5-5 and TRBJ1-1; tentatively, D is TRBD1 (5 bases). The germline V gene has CDR1 SGHKS and CDR2 YYEKEE (reference sequence). The CDR3 is 14 residues long. V lost 5 bases to trimming and J lost 0 bases, with 11 bases between them. The CDR3 loop is CASSRGALNTEAFF. In DNA form, the CDR3 reads TGTGCCAGCAGTAGAGGGGCTCTGAACACTGAAGCTTTCTTT.

This clonotype has just a few counts. The chain is built from TRBV18 and TRBJ2-7, with TRBD2 as a possible D gene (5 bases). Germline values: CDR1 KGHSH, CDR2 LQKENI. The CDR3 consists of 15 residues. The V gene lost 3 bases and the J gene lost 5 bases, with 17 bases spanning the gap. The CDR3 DNA reads TGTGCCAGCTCACCGCCTTCCGTCTCGGGAAACGAGCAGTACTTC. Amino acid sequence: CASSPPSVSGNEQYF.

In this sample, this clonotype turned up a few times. The chain has TRBV7-9 and TRBJ2-2; D gene unclear. The length of the CDR3 is 12 residues. The V gene lost 5 bases and the J gene lost 7 bases, with 8 bases spanning the gap. CDR1 SEHNR and CDR2 FQNEAQ come from the germline V gene (reference sequence). The CDR3 sequence: CASSMPVGELFF. Written as DNA, the CDR3 is TGTGCCAGCAGCATGCCGGTCGGGGAGCTGTTTTTT.

The CDR3 region is CASSLVRLAGPYEQYF. The DNA for the CDR3 is TGTGCCAGCTCACTGGTAAGACTAGCGGGTCCGTACGAGCAGTACTTC. The chain joins TRBV18 to TRBJ2-7; 10 bases map to TRBD2. This CDR3 spans 16 amino acids. Germline loops: CDR1 KGHSH, CDR2 LQKENI. V shed 4 bases, J shed 4 bases, and the junction held 10 bases outside the gene matches.

This chain joins TRBV29-1 and TRBJ1-3; 7 bases fit TRBD1. V trimming: 7 bases; J trimming: 4 bases; junction bases outside the gene matches: 10. The germline V gene has CDR1 SQVTM and CDR2 ANQGSEA. This CDR3 has 14 residues. CDR3 in amino acids: CSAQGVTVGNTIYF. Here the CDR3 DNA reads TGCAGCGCCCAGGGGGTGACGGTCGGAAACACCATATATTTT.

This clonotype was seen only a few times. The chain carries TRBV6-6 and TRBJ2-5, with D possibly TRBD1 on 6 matching bases. The CDR3 totals 14 residues. Trimming took 8 bases from V and 3 from J, leaving 16 bases between them. CDR1 and CDR2 (germline): MNHNY, SVGAGI (reference sequence). The DNA for the CDR3 is TGTGCCAGCGCTACAACAGGGTTAAAAGAGACCCAGTACTTC. It codes for CASATTGLKETQYF.

This chain uses TRBV5-1 with TRBJ1-1, with D perhaps TRBD1 (5 bases). CDR3 length: 15 residues. V was clipped by 0 bases and J by 0 bases, with 9 bases between them. CDR1 and CDR2 from the germline V gene are SGHRS and YFSETQ. The CDR3 region has the DNA TGCGCCAGCAGCTTGGACAGGCGTTTGAACACTGAAGCTTTCTTT. It yields the protein CASSLDRRLNTEAFF.

This clonotype turned up a few times. The V call is TRBV11-2, the J call TRBJ2-7, with a possible D match to TRBD1 (8 bases). V lost 4 bases and J lost 0, with 19 bases in between. The V gene's germline CDR1 is SGHAT and CDR2 FQNNGV. The CDR3 runs 17 residues. CDR3 residues: CASSSNGGTGNSYEQYF. In DNA, the CDR3 is TGTGCCAGCAGCTCCAACGGGGGGACAGGCAACTCCTACGAGCAGTACTTC.

This clonotype was counted a few times. This chain links TRBV20-1 with TRBJ2-5; 8 positions match TRBD2. Germline lookup yields CDR1 DFQATT and CDR2 SNEGSKA (reference sequence). This CDR3 is built from 14 residues. J gave up 1 base and V 1 base, and 2 bases lay outside the gene matches. The DNA of the CDR3 is TGCAGTGCTAGAGGGACTAGCAGCCAAGAGACCCAGTACTTC. It encodes CSARGTSSQETQYF.

The chain is built from TRBV6-4 and TRBJ2-3; no clear D gene. Per the germline V gene, CDR1 is MRHNA and CDR2 is SNTAGT. The CDR3 covers 14 residues. The V gene lost 5 bases and the J gene lost 2 bases, with 11 bases spanning the gap. The CDR3: CASSLTYNTDTQYF. CDR3 coding DNA: TGTGCCAGCAGTTTGACCTACAACACAGATACGCAGTATTTT.

This chain connects TRBV7-2 to TRBJ2-1; the match to TRBD2 covers 8 bases. Germline values: CDR1 SGHTA, CDR2 FQGNSA. The trim removed 3 bases at V and 12 bases at J, leaving 13 bases unmatched. The CDR3 spans 15 residues. CDR3 loop: CASSLGLVGPLGQFF. As DNA, the CDR3 is TGTGCCAGCAGCTTGGGACTAGTGGGACCGTTGGGGCAGTTCTTC.

The sample holds a few counts of this clonotype. The chain carries TRBV9 and TRBJ2-1; no reliable D call. V was cut by 0 bases and J by 7 bases, with 23 bases left in between. The CDR3 contains 18 residues. Germline CDR1 and CDR2: SGDLS and YYNGEE. The CDR3, as DNA: TGTGCCAGCAGCGTAGCTGAATCCGACGTCCTAGAGGTGAATGAGCAGTTCTTC. This translates into CASSVAESDVLEVNEQFF.

J is TRBJ1-2 and V is TRBV2, with D perhaps TRBD1 (6 bases). CDR1 is SNHLY and CDR2 is FYNNEI in the germline V gene. With 6 bases removed from V and 5 bases from J, the gap between germline ends came to 7 bases. The CDR3 runs to 11 residues. CDR3 nucleotides: TGTGCCAGCAGCGGACAGTATGGCTACACCTTC. It is translated as CASSGQYGYTF.

The chain has TRBV24-1 and TRBJ2-3; D unclear. The CDR3 runs to 15 residues. CDR1 and CDR2 from the germline V gene are KGHDR and SFDVKD. The ends were cut back, 1 base at V and 0 bases at J, with 7 bases in the middle. The CDR3 nucleotides read TGTGCCACCAGTGATTTCGGCAGGAGCACAGATACGCAGTATTTT. This sequence encodes CATSDFGRSTDTQYF.

This clonotype has just a few counts. V and J are TRBV10-3 and TRBJ2-7; D is ambiguous. The CDR3 is 15 amino acids. The V and J ends lost 4 bases and 7 bases respectively, with 20 bases between them. The V gene's germline CDR1 is ENHRY and CDR2 SYGVKD. Here the CDR3 DNA reads TGTGCCATCAGTGCCCTCGACTCCACGATCGGGGAGCAGTACTTC. Its translation: CAISALDSTIGEQYF.

J is TRBJ2-7 and V is TRBV20-1; 7 bases fit TRBD1. The V gene's germline CDR1 is DFQATT and CDR2 SNEGSKA (reference sequence). This CDR3 has 13 residues. Losses at the gene ends were 5 bases for V and 2 bases for J; bases not matched to a gene: 6. The CDR3 loop reads CSALTGTAYEQYF. For the CDR3, the DNA is TGCAGTGCTCTAACGGGGACAGCCTACGAGCAGTACTTC.

This clonotype was found many times. The chain carries TRBV11-2 and TRBJ1-1; perhaps TRBD1 as D (5 bases). Germline values: CDR1 SGHAT, CDR2 FQNNGV. With 1 base removed from V and 1 base from J, the gap between germline ends came to 7 bases. CDR3 length: 14 amino acids. CDR3 nucleotide sequence: TGTGCCAGCAGCTTAGCCGGACAGAACACTGAAGCTTTCTTT. Translating gives CASSLAGQNTEAFF.

The J gene is TRBJ2-1, the V gene TRBV12-3 or TRBV12-4, with a weak D call TRBD1 (5 bases). The V gene lost 6 bases and the J gene lost 7 bases, with 13 bases spanning the gap. CDR3 size: 13 residues. The CDR3 loop is CASSGNRWNEQFF. For the CDR3, the DNA is TGTGCCAGCAGCGGCAACAGGTGGAATGAGCAGTTCTTC.

V is TRBV6-2 or TRBV6-3 and J is TRBJ1-1; 7 bases map to TRBD1. This CDR3 contains 15 residues. CDR1 is MNHEY and CDR2 is SVGEGT in the germline V gene. J gave up 0 bases and V 4 bases, and 5 bases lay outside the gene matches. CDR3 residues: CASSSVDRVNTEAFF. Written as DNA, the CDR3 is TGTGCCAGCAGTTCCGTCGACAGGGTGAACACTGAAGCTTTCTTT.

In its sample, this clonotype was seen a few times. The CDR3 nucleotides read TGTGCCAGCAGACGCGATTCCCTGGCTTTCTACAATGAGCAGTTCTTC. This encodes CASRRDSLAFYNEQFF. The V call is TRBV11-1, the J call TRBJ2-1; D call uncertain. With 6 bases removed from V and 3 bases from J, the gap between germline ends came to 18 bases. The CDR3 spans 16 residues. Germline assignment: CDR1 SGHAT and CDR2 FQDESV (reference sequence).

This chain links TRBV5-5 with TRBJ1-6; D gene unclear. CDR1 is SGHKS and CDR2 is YYEKEE in the germline V gene (reference sequence). The V end was cut by 2 bases, the J end by 5 bases, with 8 bases between. The CDR3 sequence is 14 residues long. The CDR3 reads CASSLPRDNSPLHF. CDR3 DNA sequence: TGTGCCAGCAGCTTACCCCGAGATAATTCACCCCTCCACTTT.